This TCR beta chain was captured in a study of technical replicates of blood from a few donors. Profiling relied on immunoSEQ multiplex PCR, and the TCRdb table lists in-frame clones only, not all of them. The repertoire holds 13,000 or so clones, with 70% to 90% as singletons. The CDR3 sequence is 13 residues long. Germline lookup yields CDR1 LNHDA and CDR2 SQIVND (reference sequence). V gave up 1 base and J gave up 13 bases, with 13 bases separating them. This clone was seen only a few times. The origin of this receptor is a human donor in good health. Sequenced sample: PBMCs. The chain links TRBV19 to TRBJ2-2, with D tentatively TRBD2 (5 bases). CDR3 nucleotides: TGTGCCAGTAGTATAGTCCCCGGGGATGGGCTGTTTTTT. Translated: CASSIVPGDGLFF.